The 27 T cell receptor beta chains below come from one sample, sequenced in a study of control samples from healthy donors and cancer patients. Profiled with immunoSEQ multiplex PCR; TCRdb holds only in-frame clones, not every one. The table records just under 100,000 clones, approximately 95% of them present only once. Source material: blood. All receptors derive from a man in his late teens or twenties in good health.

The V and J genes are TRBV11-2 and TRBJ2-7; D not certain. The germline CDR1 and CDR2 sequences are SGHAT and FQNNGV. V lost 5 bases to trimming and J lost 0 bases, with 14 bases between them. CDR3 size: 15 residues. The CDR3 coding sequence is TGTGCCAGCAGCCCCGAAGCTGACAACTCCTACGAGCAGTACTTC. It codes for CASSPEADNSYEQYF.

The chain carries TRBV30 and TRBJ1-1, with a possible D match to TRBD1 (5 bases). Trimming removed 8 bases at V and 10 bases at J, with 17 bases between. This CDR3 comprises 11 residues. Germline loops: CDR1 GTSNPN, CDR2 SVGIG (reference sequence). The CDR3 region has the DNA TGTGCCCTCCAATGGGGGATAGTAGCTTTCTTT. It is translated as CALQWGIVAFF.

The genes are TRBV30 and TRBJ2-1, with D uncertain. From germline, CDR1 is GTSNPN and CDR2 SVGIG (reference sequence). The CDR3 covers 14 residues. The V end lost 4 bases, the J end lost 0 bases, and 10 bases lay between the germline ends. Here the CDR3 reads CAWTSTSSYNEQFF. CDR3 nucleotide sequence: TGTGCCTGGACTTCTACGAGCTCCTACAATGAGCAGTTCTTC.

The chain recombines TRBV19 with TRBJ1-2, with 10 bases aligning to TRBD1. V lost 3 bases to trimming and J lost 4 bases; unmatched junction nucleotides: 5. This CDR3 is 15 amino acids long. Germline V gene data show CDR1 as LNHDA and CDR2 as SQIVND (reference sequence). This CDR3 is CASSIGGQGSYGYTF. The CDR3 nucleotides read TGTGCCAGTAGTATCGGGGGACAGGGGAGCTATGGCTACACCTTC.

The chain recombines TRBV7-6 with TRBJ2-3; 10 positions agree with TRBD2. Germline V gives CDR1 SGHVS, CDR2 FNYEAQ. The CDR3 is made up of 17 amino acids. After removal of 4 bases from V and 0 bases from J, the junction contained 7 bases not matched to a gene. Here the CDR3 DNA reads TGTGCCAGCAGCTCCCCCCGGACTAGCGGTAGCACAGATACGCAGTATTTT. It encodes CASSSPRTSGSTDTQYF.

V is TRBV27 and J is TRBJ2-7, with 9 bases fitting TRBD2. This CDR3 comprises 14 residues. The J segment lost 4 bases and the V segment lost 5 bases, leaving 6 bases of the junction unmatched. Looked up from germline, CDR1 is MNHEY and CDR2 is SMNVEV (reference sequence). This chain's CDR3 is CASSPSGVAYEQYF. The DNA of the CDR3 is TGTGCCAGCAGTCCTAGCGGGGTTGCATACGAGCAGTACTTC.

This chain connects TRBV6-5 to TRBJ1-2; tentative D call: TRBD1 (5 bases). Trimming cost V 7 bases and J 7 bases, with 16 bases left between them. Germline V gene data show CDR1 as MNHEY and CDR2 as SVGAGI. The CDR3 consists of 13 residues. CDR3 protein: CASTSKGSGGYTF. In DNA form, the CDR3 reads TGTGCCAGCACCTCCAAGGGGTCGGGTGGCTACACCTTC.

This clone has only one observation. In DNA form, the CDR3 reads TGTGCCAGTAGAACCGACACGAATGCTGGAAACACCATATATTTT. It translates to CASRTDTNAGNTIYF. The chain joins TRBV19 to TRBJ1-3; D call uncertain. The CDR3 is made up of 15 amino acids. The V end was cut by 6 bases, the J end by 2 bases, with 14 bases between. Germline V CDR1 and CDR2: LNHDA, SQIVND (reference sequence).

CDR3 nucleotide sequence: TGTGCCAGCTACGGACTAGCGGGACGCTCCTACAATGAGCAGTTCTTC. Amino acid sequence: CASYGLAGRSYNEQFF. The chain carries TRBV28 and TRBJ2-1, with 12 positions matching TRBD2. This CDR3 comprises 16 residues. V was clipped by 8 bases and J by 0 bases; unmatched bases: 5. CDR1 and CDR2 (germline): MDHEN, SYDVKM.

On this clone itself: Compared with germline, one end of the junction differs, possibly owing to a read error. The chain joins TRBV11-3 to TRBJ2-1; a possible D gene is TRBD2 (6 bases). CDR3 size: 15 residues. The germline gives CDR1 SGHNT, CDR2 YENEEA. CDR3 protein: CASSLESGYHNEQFF. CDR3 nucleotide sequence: TGTGCCAGCAGCCTAGAGAGCGGGTACCACAATGAGCAGTTCTTC.

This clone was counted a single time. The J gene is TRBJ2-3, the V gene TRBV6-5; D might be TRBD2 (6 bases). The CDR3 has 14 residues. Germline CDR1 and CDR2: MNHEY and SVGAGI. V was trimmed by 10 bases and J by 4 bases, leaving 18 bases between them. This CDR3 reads CAIPRGNRADTQYF. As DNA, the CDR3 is TGTGCCATCCCCCGGGGGAACCGGGCAGATACGCAGTATTTT.

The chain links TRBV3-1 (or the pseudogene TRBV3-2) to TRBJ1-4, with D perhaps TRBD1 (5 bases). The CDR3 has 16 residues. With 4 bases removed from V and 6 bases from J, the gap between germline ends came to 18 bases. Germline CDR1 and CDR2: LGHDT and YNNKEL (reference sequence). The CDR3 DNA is TGTGCCAGCAGCCCGGGGGGGGGACTTACCCATGAAAAACTGTTTTTT. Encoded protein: CASSPGGGLTHEKLFF.

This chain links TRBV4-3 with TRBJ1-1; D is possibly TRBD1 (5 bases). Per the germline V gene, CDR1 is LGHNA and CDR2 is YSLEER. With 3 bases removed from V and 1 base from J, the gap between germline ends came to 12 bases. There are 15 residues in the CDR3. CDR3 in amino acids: CASSHWKDKNTEAFF. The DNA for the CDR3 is TGCGCCAGCAGCCACTGGAAGGACAAGAACACTGAAGCTTTCTTT.

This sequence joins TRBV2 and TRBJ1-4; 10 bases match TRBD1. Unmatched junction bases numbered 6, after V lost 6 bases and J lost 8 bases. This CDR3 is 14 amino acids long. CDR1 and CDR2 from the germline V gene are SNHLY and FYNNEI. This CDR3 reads CASSSGTGDEKLFF. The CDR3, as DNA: TGTGCCAGCAGCAGCGGGACAGGGGACGAAAAACTGTTTTTT.

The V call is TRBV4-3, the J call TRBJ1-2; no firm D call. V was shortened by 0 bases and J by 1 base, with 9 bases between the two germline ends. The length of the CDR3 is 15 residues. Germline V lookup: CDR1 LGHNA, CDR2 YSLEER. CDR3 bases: TGCGCCAGCAGCCAAGAGAGCAGAAGTAACTATGGCTACACCTTC. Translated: CASSQESRSNYGYTF.

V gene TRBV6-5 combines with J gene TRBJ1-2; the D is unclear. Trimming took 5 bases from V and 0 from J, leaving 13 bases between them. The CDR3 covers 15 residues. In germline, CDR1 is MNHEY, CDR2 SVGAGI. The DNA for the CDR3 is TGTGCCAGCAGTAGCCCCCTTGGGGCTAACTATGGCTACACCTTC. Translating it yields CASSSPLGANYGYTF.

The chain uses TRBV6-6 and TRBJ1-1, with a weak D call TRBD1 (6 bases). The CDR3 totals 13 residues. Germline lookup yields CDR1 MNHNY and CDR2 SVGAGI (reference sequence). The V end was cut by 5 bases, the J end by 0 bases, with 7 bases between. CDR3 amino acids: CASSGQLNTEAFF. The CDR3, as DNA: TGTGCCAGCAGTGGACAGTTGAACACTGAAGCTTTCTTT.

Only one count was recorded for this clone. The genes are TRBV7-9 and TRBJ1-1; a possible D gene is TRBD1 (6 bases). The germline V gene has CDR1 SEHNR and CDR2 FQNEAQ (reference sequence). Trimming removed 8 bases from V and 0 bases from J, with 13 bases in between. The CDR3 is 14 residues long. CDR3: CASQLDRVNTEAFF. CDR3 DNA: TGTGCCAGCCAACTGGACAGAGTGAACACTGAAGCTTTCTTT. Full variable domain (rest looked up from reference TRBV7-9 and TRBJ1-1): DTGVSQNPRHKITKRGQNVTFRCDPISEHNRLYWYRQTLGQGPEFLTYFQNEAQLEKSRLLSDRFSAERPKGSFSTLEIQRTEQGDSAMYLCASQLDRVNTEAFFGQGTRLTVV.

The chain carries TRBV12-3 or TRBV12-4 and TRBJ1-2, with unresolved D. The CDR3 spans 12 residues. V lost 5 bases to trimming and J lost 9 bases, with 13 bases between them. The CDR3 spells CASSPEQQSYTF. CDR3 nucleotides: TGTGCCAGCAGTCCTGAACAGCAGAGCTACACCTTC.

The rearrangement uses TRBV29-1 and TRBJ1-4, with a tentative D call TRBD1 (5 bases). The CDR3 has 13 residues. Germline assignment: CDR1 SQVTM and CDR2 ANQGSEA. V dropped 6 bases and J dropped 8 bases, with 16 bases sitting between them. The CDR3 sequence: CSVQGLTGEKLFF. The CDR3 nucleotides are TGCAGCGTCCAGGGCCTAACTGGAGAAAAACTGTTTTTT.

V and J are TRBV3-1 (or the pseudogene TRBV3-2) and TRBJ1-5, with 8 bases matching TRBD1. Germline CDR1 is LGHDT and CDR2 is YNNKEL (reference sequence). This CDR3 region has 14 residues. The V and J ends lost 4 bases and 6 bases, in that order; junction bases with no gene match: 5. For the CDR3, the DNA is TGTGCCAGCAGCCTCGGGACAGGAGGTCAGCCCCAGCATTTT. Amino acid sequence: CASSLGTGGQPQHF.

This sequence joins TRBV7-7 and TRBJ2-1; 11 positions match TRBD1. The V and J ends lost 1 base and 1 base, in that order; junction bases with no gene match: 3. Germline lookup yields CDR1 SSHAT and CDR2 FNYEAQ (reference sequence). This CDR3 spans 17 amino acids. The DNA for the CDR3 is TGTGCCAGCAGCTTAGGAGGGACAGGGGGATCCTACAATGAGCAGTTCTTC. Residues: CASSLGGTGGSYNEQFF.

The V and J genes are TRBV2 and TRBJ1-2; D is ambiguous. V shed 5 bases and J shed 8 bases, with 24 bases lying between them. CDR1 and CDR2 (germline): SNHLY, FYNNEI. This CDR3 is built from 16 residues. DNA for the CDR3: TGTGCCAGCAGTCCCTTGGGTGGGGAGTTTCCTATAGGCTACACCTTC. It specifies CASSPLGGEFPIGYTF.

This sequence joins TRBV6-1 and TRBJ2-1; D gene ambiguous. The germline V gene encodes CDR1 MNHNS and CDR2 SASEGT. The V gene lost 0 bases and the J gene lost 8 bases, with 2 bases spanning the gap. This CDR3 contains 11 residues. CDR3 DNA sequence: TGTGCCAGCAGTGAAGCCTATGAGCAGTTCTTC. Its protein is CASSEAYEQFF.

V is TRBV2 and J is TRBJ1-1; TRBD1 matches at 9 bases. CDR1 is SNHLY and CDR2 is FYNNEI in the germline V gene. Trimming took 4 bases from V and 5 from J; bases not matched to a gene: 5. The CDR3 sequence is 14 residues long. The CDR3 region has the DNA TGTGCCAGCAGTGTAAGGGACAGGGCAACTGAAGCTTTCTTT. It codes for CASSVRDRATEAFF.

In DNA, the CDR3 is TGTGCCAGCAGTGGGACTAGCCCAGGCACCGGGGAGCTGTTTTTT. It specifies CASSGTSPGTGELFF. The rearrangement joins TRBV25-1 to TRBJ2-2, with TRBD2 matching over 8 bases. V lost 4 bases to trimming and J lost 4 bases; unmatched junction nucleotides: 5. The CDR3 contains 15 residues. The V gene's germline CDR1 is MGHDK and CDR2 SYGVNS.

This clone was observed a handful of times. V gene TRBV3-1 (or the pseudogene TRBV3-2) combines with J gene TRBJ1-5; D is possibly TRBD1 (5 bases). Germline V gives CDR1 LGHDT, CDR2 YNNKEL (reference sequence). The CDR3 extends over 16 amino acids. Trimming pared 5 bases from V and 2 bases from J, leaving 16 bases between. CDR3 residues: CASSAGHPGGNQPQHF. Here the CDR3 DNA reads TGTGCCAGCAGCGCTGGACACCCTGGTGGCAATCAGCCCCAGCATTTT.